Listed below are T cell receptor beta chains from one sample, sequenced in a study of graft-versus-host responses after intestinal transplantation. Here immunoSEQ multiplex PCR was the method, and the copy in TCRdb shows in-frame clones only, minus some. The sample lists about 41,000 clones; 90% to 95% were seen once. The antigens for these receptors are not known. Sequencing was performed on unstimulated CD8+ T cells sorted from spleen or lymph node cells, taken before transplant. These receptors originate from a human donor who was the organ donor for an intestinal transplant. CDR3s leave out the opening cysteine and the closing phenylalanine or tryptophan. Fields, in order: CDR3 length, clone size, V gene, J gene, CDR3 protein. A row's size may be missing; if present it is once, few, many or a size class.

14,once,TRBV7-8,TRBJ1-5,ASSSVPGDSNQPQH
12,-,TRBV2,TRBJ1-5,ASMEGVSNQPQH
12,-,TRBV7-3,TRBJ2-3,ASSRGGGTDTQY
9,-,TRBV5-8,TRBJ2-1,ASSSINEQF
17,-,TRBV27,TRBJ1-2,ASSLSGAPLDRGNYGYT
10,once,TRBV6-1,TRBJ1-2,ATQGINYGYT
12,-,TRBV5-1,TRBJ2-7,ASSLEGGSYEQY
13,-,TRBV5-1,TRBJ1-1,ASSLAEQPNTEAF
11,-,TRBV5-1,TRBJ2-7,ASSFPGGDEQY
9,-,TRBV5-4,TRBJ2-1,ASSLSNEQF
11,once,TRBV9,TRBJ1-2,ASSVGSQGGYT
13,-,TRBV4-1,TRBJ2-7,ASSQVKGAYYEQY
12,-,TRBV13,TRBJ2-1,ASSFWGLYNEQF
14,-,TRBV15,TRBJ2-1,ATSSSTSGGDNEQF
14,-,TRBV9,TRBJ2-7,ASSVDAGQGIYEQY
12,-,TRBV19,TRBJ1-1,ASSIDSMNTEAF
13,-,TRBV6-1,TRBJ1-3,ASSEWGAGGNTIY
14,-,TRBV4-1,TRBJ2-1,ASSPYLAGGRDEQF
11,few,TRBV6-4,TRBJ1-1,ASSDSQNTEAF
10,-,TRBV30,TRBJ2-1,AWSRLVNEQF
11,-,TRBV7-9,TRBJ1-5,ASSVGHNQPQH
14,-,TRBV7-8,TRBJ2-7,ASSYLVGVELLEQY
13,-,TRBV19,TRBJ2-3,ASSMTDSFSDTQY
11,-,TRBV19,TRBJ1-6,ASNLRASSPLH
13,-,TRBV13,TRBJ2-3,ASSLYQGGTDTQY
11,-,TRBV10-3,TRBJ2-5,ATREDSKETQY